The sequence of this TCR beta chain was determined in a study of blood T cell repertoires in COVID-19. In the study overall: Researchers got acute and convalescent COVID-19 samples from the United States, Italy and Spain.

The CDR3 loop spans 13 amino acids. Germline values: CDR1 LGHDT, CDR2 YNNKEL (reference sequence). V lost 3 bases and J lost 3, with 8 bases in between. Authors' data handling: How many nucleated cells were present was estimated from reference gene primer amplification. The table came from immunoSEQ multiplex PCR; TCRdb's copy has only in-frame clones and leaves some out. The V and J calls and clone size were taken over from that table, and D and trimming were inferred from the DNA. The sample holds tens of thousands of clones, 88% seen once. The sequence was obtained from a human donor in a cohort sampled during active COVID-19. The sequencing input was peripheral blood. V is TRBV3-1 (or the pseudogene TRBV3-2) and J is TRBJ2-5; D may be TRBD1 (6 bases). CDR3 protein: CASSQDREETQYF. In DNA, the CDR3 is TGTGCCAGCAGCCAGGACAGAGAAGAGACCCAGTACTTC.